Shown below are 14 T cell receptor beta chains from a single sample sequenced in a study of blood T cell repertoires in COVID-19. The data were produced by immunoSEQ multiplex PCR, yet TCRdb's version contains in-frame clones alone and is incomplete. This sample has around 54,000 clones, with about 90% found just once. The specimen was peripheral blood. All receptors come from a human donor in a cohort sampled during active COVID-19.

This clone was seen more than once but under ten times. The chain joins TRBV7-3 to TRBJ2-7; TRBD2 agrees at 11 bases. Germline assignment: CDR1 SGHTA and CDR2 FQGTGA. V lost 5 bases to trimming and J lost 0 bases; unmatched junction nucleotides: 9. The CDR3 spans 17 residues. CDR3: CASSIRTSGHSSYEQYF. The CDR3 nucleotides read TGTGCCAGCAGCATAAGGACTAGCGGGCATAGCTCCTACGAGCAGTACTTC.

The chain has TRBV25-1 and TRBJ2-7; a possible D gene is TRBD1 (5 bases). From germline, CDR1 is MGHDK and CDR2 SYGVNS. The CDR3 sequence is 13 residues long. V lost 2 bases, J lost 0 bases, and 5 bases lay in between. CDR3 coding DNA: TGTGCCAGCAGTGAAGGGGCCTCCTACGAGCAGTACTTC. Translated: CASSEGASYEQYF.

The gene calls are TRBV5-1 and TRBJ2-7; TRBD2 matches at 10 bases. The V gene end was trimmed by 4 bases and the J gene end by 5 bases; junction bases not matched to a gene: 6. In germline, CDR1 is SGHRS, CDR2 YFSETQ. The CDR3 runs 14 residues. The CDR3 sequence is CASSHTSGNDEQYF. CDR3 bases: TGCGCCAGCAGCCATACTAGCGGGAATGACGAGCAGTACTTC.

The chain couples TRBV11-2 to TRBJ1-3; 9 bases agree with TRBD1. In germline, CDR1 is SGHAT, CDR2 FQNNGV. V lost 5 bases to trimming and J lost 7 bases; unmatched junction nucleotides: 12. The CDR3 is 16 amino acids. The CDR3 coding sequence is TGTGCCAGCAGCCCACTCACGGGACAGGGTGGGAACACCATATATTTT. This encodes CASSPLTGQGGNTIYF.

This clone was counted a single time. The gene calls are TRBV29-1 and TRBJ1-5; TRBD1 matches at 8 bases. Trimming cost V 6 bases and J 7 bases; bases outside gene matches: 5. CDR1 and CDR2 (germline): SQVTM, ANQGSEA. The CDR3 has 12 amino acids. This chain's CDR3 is CSVGQGRQPQHF. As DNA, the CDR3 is TGCAGCGTCGGACAGGGAAGGCAGCCCCAGCATTTT.

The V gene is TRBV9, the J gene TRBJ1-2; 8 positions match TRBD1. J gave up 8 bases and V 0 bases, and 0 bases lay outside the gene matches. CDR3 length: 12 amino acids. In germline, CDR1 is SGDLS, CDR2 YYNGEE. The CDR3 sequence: CASSVAGGGYTF. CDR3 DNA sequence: TGTGCCAGCAGCGTAGCAGGGGGCGGCTACACCTTC.

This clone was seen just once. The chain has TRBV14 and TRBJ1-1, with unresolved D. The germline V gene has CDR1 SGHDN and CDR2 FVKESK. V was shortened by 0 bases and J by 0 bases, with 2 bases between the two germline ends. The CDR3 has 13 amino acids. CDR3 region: CASSQDMNTEAFF. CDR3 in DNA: TGTGCCAGCAGCCAAGATATGAACACTGAAGCTTTCTTT.

The CDR3 spells CASSPSLSYNEQFF. The DNA of the CDR3 is TGTGCCAGCAGCCCTTCCCTTTCTTACAATGAGCAGTTCTTC. The chain joins TRBV9 to TRBJ2-1; D is unclear. The CDR3 runs to 14 residues. Germline CDR1 reads SGDLS; CDR2 reads YYNGEE. Deletions cut 4 bases from V and 4 bases from J, with 12 bases between.

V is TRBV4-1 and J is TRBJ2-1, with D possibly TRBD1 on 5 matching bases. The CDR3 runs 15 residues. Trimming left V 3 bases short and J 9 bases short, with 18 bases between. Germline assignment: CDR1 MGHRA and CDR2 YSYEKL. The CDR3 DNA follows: TGCGCCAGCAGCCACTTGGACAAGGGCTGGCGTGAGCAGTTCTTC. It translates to CASSHLDKGWREQFF.

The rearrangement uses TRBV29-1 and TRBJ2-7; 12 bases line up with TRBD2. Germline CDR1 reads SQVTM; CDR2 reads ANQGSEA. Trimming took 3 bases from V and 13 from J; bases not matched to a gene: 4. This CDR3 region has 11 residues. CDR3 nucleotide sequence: TGCAGCGTTGAGACTAGCGGGGGCAACTACTTC. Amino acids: CSVETSGGNYF.

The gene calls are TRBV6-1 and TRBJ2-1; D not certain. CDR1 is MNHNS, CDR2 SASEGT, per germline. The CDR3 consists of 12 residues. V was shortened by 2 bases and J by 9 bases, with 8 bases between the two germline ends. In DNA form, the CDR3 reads TGTGCCAGCAGTGAAAGTTCTAGTGAGCAGTTCTTC. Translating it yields CASSESSSEQFF.

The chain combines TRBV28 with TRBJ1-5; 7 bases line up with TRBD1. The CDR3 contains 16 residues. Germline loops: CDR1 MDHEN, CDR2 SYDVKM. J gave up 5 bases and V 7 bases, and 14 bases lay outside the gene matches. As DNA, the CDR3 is TGTGCCAGCACTCCCGGGGGCAGGGGGTTCGATCAGCCCCAGCATTTT. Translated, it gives CASTPGGRGFDQPQHF. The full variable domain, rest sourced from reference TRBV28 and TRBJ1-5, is DVKVTQSSRYLVKRTGEKVFLECVQDMDHENMFWYRQDPGLGLRLIYFSYDVKMKEKGDIPEGYSVSREKKERFSLILESASTNQTSMYLCASTPGGRGFDQPQHFGDGTRLSIL.

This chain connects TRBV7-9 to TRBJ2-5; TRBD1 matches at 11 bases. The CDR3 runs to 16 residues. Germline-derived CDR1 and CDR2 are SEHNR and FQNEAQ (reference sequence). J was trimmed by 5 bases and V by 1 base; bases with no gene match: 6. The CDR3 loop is CASSLGWTGGGETQYF. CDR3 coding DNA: TGTGCCAGCAGCTTAGGCTGGACAGGGGGCGGGGAGACCCAGTACTTC.

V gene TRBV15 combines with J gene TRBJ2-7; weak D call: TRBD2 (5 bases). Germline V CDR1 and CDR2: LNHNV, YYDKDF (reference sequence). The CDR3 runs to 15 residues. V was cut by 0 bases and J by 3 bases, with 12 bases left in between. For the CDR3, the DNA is TGTGCCACCAGCAGAGATCTCGTACGGGGCTACGAGCAGTACTTC. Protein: CATSRDLVRGYEQYF.